What follows describes a single T cell receptor beta chain. What it binds is not known. Primers for the PCR totalled 60 Vbeta and 13 Jbeta. Clones were read by immunoSEQ multiplex PCR, and TCRdb kept only the in-frame ones, dropping some. The sample consists of around 130,000 clones, roughly 80% of them appearing once. These data come from a study of cytomegalovirus exposure and HLA in healthy donors. This CDR3 is 13 amino acids long. Germline V CDR1 and CDR2: SGHAT, FQNNGV. Whole-study findings and limits: Using the classifier, cytomegalovirus status was reportedly diagnosed with high specificity and sensitivity. Sequencing artifact likely explains a cluster of highly shared sequence variants. Later analysis found that TCR beta chains associated with HLA were more clonally expanded than other, equally common chains.

Material for sequencing was PBMCs. The gene calls are TRBV11-2 and TRBJ2-5; D is perhaps TRBD2 (6 bases). The DNA end lines up better with TRBJ2-7; the J call may be wrong. This TCR came from a woman younger than 35 in good health and CMV-seronegative. The CDR3, as DNA: TGTGCCAGCAGCCGGGAGTCCTCCTACGAGCAGTACTTC. This translates into CASSRESSYEQYF.